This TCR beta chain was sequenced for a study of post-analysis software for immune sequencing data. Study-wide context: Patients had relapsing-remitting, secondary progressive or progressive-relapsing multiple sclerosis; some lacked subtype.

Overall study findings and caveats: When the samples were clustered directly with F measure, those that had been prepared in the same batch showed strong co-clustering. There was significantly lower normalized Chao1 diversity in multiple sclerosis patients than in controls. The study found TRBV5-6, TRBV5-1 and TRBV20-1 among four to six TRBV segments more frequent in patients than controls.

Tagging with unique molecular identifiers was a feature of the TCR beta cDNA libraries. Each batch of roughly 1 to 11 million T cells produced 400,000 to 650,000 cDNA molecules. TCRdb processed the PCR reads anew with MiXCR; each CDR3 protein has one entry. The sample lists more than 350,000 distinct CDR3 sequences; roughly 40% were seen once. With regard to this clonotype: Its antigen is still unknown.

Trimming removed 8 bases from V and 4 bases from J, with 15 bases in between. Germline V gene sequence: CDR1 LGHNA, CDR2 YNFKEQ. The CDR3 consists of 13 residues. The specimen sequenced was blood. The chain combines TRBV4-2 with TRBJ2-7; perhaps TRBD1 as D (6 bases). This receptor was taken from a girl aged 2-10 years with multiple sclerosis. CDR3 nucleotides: TGTGCCAGCTGTCAGGGGCCTTCTTACGAGCAGTACTTC. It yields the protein CASCQGPSYEQYF.